This T cell receptor beta chain was observed in a study of cytomegalovirus exposure and HLA in healthy donors. Study-level findings and limits: Only CMV serostatus was available as immune exposure information.

Researchers ran the PCR with 60 Vbeta and 13 Jbeta primers. The protocol was immunoSEQ multiplex PCR, while the TCRdb copy is restricted to in-frame clones and leaves out a portion. The table gives around 140,000 clones; the top ten clones make up 0.9% to 1% of it. CDR1 is SGHRS and CDR2 is YFSETQ in the germline V gene. CDR3 size: 15 residues. J lost 3 bases, V lost 2 bases, and 5 bases had no gene match. A remark on this clone: What it recognizes is unknown.

Sequenced input: PBMCs. The sequence was collected from a male donor in good health and CMV-seronegative. The V gene is TRBV5-1, the J gene TRBJ1-2, with 9 bases lining up with TRBD1. The CDR3 region is CASSLTGGVDYGYTF. The CDR3 DNA follows: TGCGCCAGCAGCTTAACAGGGGGCGTAGACTATGGCTACACCTTC.